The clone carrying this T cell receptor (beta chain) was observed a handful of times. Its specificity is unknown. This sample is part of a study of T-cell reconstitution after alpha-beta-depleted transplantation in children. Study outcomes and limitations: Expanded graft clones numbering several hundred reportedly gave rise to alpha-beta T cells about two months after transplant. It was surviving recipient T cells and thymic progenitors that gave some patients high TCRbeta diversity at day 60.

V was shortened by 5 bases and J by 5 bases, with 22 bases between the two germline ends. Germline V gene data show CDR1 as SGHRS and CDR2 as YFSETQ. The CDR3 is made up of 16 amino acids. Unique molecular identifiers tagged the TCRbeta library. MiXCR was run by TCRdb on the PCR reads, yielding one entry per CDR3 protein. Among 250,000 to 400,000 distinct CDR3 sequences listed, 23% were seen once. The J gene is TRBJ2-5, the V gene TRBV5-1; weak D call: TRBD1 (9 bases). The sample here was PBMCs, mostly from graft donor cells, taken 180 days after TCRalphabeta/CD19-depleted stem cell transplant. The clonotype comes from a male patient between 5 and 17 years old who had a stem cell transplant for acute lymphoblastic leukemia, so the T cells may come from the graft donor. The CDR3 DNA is TGCGCCAGCAGTAGCGGGGACAGGGCCGAAGGGGAGACCCAGTACTTC. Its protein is CASSSGDRAEGETQYF.